This T cell receptor (beta chain) was retrieved from a study of blood T cell repertoires in COVID-19. Study summary: T cells, B-cell-depleted T cells, or PBMCs provided the cDNA or gDNA that served as material.

Germline CDR1 reads LGHNT; CDR2 reads FRNRAP. The V end lost 7 bases, the J end lost 7 bases, and 11 bases lay between the germline ends. There are 12 residues in the CDR3. Only in-frame clones appear in the TCRdb table, and some are missing; sequencing was by immunoSEQ multiplex PCR. In the table there are 37,000 or so clones, 90% of which are singletons. The source material was peripheral blood. This chain connects TRBV12-5 to TRBJ2-1; D ambiguous. The clonotype comes from a man in his 70s with acute or convalescent COVID-19. The DNA of the CDR3 is TGTGCTAGTGAAGCTTTGATTAATGAGCAGTTCTTC. Its protein product is CASEALINEQFF.